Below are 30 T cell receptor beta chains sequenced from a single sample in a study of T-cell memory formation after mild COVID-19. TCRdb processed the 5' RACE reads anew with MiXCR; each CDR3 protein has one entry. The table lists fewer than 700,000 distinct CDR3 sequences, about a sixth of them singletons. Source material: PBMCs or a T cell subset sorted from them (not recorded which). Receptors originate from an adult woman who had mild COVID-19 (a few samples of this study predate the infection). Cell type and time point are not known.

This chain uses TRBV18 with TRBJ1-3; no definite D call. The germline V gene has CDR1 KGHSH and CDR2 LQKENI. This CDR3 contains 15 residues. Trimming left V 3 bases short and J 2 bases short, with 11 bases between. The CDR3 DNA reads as TGTGCCAGCTCACCCGGCCTCGCTCCTGGAAACACCATATATTTT. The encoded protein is CASSPGLAPGNTIYF.

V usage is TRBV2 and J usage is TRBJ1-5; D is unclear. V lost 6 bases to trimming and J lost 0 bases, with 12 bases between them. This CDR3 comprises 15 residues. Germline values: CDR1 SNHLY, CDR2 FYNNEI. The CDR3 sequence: CASSLTRNSNQPQHF. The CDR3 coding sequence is TGTGCCAGCAGCTTGACAAGAAATAGCAATCAGCCCCAGCATTTT.

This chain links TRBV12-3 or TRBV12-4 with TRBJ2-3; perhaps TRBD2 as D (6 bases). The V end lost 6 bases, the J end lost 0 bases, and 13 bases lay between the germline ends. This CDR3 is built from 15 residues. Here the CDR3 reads CASSSGDSSTDTQYF. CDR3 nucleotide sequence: TGTGCCAGCAGCTCGGGGGACTCTAGCACAGATACGCAGTATTTT.

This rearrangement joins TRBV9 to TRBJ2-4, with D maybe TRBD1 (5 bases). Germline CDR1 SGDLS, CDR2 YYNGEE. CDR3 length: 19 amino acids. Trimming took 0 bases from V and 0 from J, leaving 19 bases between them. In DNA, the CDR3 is TGTGCCAGCAGCGTAGGGGGCACCCAGGAACACCTAGCCAAAAACATTCAGTACTTC. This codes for CASSVGGTQEHLAKNIQYF.

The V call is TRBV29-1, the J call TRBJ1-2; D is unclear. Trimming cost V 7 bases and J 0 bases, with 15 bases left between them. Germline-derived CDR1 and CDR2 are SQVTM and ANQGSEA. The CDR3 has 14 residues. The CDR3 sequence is CSAIDFGPNYGYTF. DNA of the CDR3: TGCAGCGCCATTGATTTCGGCCCTAACTATGGCTACACCTTC.

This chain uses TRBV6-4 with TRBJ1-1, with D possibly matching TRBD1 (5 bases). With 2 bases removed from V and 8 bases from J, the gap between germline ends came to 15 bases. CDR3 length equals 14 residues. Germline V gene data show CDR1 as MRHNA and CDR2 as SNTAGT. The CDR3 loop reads CASSDGGTPREAFF. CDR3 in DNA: TGTGCCAGCAGTGACGGCGGGACTCCCAGAGAAGCTTTCTTT.

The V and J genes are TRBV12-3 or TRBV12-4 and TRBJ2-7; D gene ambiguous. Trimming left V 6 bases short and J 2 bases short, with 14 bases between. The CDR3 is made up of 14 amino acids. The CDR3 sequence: CASSLDRFPYEQYF. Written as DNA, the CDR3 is TGTGCCAGCAGCCTGGACCGGTTCCCCTACGAGCAGTACTTC.

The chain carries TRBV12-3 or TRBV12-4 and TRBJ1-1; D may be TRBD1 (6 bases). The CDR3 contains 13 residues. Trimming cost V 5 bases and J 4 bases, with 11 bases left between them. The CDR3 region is CASSKRGGTEAFF. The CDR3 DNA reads TGTGCCAGCAGTAAGAGGGGGGGCACTGAAGCTTTCTTT.

The CDR3 sequence is CASSRGPYNEQFF. The CDR3, as DNA: TGTGCCAGTAGTAGAGGACCCTACAATGAGCAGTTCTTC. V usage is TRBV19 and J usage is TRBJ2-1; D not resolved. The V end lost 4 bases, the J end lost 2 bases, and 6 bases lay between the germline ends. The CDR3 sequence is 13 residues long. Looked up from germline, CDR1 is LNHDA and CDR2 is SQIVND (reference sequence).

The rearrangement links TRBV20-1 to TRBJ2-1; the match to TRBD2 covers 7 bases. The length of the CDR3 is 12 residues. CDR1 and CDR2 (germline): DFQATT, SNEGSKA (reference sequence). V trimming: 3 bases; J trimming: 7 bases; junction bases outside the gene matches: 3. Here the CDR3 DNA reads TGCAGTGCTAGGAGGCGGGAGAATGAGCAGTTCTTC. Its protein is CSARRRENEQFF.

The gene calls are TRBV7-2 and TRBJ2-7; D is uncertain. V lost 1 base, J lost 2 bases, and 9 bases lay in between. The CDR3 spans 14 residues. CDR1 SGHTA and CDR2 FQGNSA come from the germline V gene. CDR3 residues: CASSLGHSTYEQYF. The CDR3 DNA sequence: TGTGCCAGCAGCTTAGGACACTCCACCTACGAGCAGTACTTC. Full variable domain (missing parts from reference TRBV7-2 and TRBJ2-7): GAGVSQSPSNKVTEKGKDVELRCDPISGHTALYWYRQSLGQGLEFLIYFQGNSAPDKSGLPSDRFSAERTGGSVSTLTIQRTQQEDSAVYLCASSLGHSTYEQYFGPGTRLTVT.

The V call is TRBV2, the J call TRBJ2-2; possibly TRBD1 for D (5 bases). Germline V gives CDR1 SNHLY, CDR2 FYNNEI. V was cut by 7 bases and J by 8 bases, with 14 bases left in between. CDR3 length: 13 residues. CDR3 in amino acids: CASIQAFAGELFF. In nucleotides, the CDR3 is TGTGCCAGCATACAGGCTTTCGCAGGGGAGCTGTTTTTT.

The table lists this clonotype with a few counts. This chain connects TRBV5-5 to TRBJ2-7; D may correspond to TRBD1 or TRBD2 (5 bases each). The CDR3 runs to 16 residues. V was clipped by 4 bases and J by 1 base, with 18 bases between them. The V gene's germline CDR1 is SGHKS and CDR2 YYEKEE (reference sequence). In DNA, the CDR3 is TGTGCCAGCAGCCTCCCCGCCGGGACGGCTTCCTACGAGCAGTACTTC. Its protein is CASSLPAGTASYEQYF. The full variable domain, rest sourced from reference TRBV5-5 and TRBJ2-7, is DAGVTQSPTHLIKTRGQQVTLRCSPISGHKSVSWYQQVLGQGPQFIFQYYEKEERGRGNFPDRFSARQFPNYSSELNVNALLLGDSALYLCASSLPAGTASYEQYFGPGTRLTVT.

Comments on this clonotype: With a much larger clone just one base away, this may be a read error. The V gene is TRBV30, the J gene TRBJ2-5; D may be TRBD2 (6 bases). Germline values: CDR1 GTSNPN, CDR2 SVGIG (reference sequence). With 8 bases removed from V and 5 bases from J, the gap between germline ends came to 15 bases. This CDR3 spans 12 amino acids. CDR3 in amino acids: CAREEGTETQYF. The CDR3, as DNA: TGTGCCAGGGAGGAGGGTACCGAGACCCAGTACTTC.

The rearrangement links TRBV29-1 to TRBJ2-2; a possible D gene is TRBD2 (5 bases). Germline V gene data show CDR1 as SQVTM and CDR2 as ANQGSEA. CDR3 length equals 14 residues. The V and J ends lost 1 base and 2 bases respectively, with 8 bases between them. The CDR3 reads CSVEALANTGELFF. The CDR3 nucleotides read TGCAGCGTTGAAGCGCTAGCTAACACCGGGGAGCTGTTTTTT.

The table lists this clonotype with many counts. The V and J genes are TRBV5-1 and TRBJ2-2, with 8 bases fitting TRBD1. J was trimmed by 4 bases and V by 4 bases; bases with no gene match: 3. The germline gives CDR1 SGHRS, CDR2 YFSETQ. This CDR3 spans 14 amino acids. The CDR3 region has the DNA TGCGCCAGCAGCCAAGACAGGGGCACCGGGGAGCTGTTTTTT. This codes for CASSQDRGTGELFF.

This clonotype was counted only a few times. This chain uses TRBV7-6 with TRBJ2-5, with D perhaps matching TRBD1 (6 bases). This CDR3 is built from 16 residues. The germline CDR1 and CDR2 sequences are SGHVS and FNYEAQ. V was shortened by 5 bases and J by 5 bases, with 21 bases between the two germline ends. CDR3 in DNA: TGTGCCAGCAGCCTTTTCGACAGGACGGAAGGCGAGACCCAGTACTTC. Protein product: CASSLFDRTEGETQYF. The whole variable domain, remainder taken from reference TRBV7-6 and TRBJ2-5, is GAGVSQSPRYKVTKRGQDVALRCDPISGHVSLYWYRQALGQGPEFLTYFNYEAQQDKSGLPNDRFSAERPEGSISTLTIQRTEQRDSAMYRCASSLFDRTEGETQYFGPGTRLLVL.

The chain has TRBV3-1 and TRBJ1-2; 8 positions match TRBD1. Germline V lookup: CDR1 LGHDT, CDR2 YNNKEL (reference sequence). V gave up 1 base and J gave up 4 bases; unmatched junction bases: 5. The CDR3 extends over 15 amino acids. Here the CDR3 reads CASSQGTGGAYGYTF. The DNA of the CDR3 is TGTGCCAGCAGCCAAGGAACAGGGGGGGCCTATGGCTACACCTTC.

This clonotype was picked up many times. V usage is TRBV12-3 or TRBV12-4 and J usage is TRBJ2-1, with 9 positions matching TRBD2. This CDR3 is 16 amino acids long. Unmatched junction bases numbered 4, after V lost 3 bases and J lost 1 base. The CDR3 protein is CASSFYSGRSYNEQFF. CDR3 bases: TGTGCCAGCAGTTTCTATAGCGGGAGATCCTACAATGAGCAGTTCTTC.

Here the CDR3 DNA reads TGCAGCGTTGACTCAGGGCCCATGAACACTGAAGCTTTCTTT. This encodes CSVDSGPMNTEAFF. The rearrangement links TRBV29-1 to TRBJ1-1; possibly TRBD1 for D (5 bases). The CDR3 extends over 14 amino acids. CDR1 and CDR2 (germline): SQVTM, ANQGSEA. Trimming removed 3 bases from V and 0 bases from J, with 11 bases in between. Based on the CDR3 plus reference TRBV29-1 and TRBJ1-1, the full variable domain is SAVISQKPSRDICQRGTSLTIQCQVDSQVTMMFWYRQQPGQSLTLIATANQGSEATYESGFVIDKFPISRPNLTFSTLTVSNMSPEDSSIYLCSVDSGPMNTEAFFGQGTRLTVV.

In nucleotides, the CDR3 is TGTGCCAGCAGTCCTAGCGGGAACCTCGCAGATACGCAGTATTTT. It specifies CASSPSGNLADTQYF. V and J are TRBV7-8 and TRBJ2-3, with 9 bases matching TRBD2. Losses at the gene ends were 6 bases for V and 4 bases for J; bases not matched to a gene: 8. There are 15 residues in the CDR3. Germline V lookup: CDR1 SGHVS, CDR2 FQNEAQ.

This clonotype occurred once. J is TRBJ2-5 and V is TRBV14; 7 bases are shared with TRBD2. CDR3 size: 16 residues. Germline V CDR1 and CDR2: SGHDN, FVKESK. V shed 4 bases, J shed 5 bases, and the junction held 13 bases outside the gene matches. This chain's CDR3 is CASSPTKAGSGETQYF. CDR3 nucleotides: TGTGCCAGCAGCCCAACAAAAGCGGGGAGTGGGGAGACCCAGTACTTC. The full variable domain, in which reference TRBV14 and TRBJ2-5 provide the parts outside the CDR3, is EAGVTQFPSHSVIEKGQTVTLRCDPISGHDNLYWYRRVMGKEIKFLLHFVKESKQDESGMPNNRFLAERTGGTYSTLKVQPAELEDSGVYFCASSPTKAGSGETQYFGPGTRLLVL.

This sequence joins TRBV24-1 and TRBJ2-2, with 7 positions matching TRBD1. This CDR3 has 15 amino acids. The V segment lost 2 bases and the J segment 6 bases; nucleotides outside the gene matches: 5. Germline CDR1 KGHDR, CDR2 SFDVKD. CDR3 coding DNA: TGTGCCACCAGTGATTATAGACAGGGCGCCGGGGAGCTGTTTTTT. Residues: CATSDYRQGAGELFF.

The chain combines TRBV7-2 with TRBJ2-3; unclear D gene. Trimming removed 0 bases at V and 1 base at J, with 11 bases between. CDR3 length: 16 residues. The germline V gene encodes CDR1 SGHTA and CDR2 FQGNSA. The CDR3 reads CASSLALIARTDTQYF. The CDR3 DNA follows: TGTGCCAGCAGCTTAGCGCTGATAGCTCGCACAGATACGCAGTATTTT.

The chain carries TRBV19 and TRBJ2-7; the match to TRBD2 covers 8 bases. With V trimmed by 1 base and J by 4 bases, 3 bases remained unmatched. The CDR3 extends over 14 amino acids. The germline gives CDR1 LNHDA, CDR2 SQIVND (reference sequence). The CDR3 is CASSIGAGEYEQYF. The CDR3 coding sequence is TGTGCCAGTAGTATAGGAGCGGGAGAATACGAGCAGTACTTC.

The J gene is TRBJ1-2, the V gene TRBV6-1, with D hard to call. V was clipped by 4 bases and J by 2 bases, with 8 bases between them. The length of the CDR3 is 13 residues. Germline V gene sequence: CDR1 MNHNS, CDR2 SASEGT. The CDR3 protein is CASSASGNYGYTF. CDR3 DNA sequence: TGTGCCAGCAGTGCTTCGGGGAACTATGGCTACACCTTC.

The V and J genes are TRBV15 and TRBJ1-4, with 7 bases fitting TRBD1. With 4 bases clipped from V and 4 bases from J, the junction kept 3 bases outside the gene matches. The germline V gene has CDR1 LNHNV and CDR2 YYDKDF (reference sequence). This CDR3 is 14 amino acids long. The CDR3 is CATSIGGDNEKLFF. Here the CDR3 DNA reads TGTGCCACCAGCATAGGGGGCGATAATGAAAAACTGTTTTTT.

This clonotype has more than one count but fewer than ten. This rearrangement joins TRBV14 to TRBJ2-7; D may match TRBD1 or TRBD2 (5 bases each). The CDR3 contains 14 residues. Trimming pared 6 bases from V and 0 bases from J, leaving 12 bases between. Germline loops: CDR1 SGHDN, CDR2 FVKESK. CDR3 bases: TGTGCCAGCAGTTGGGACCGTCCCTCCTACGAGCAGTACTTC. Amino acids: CASSWDRPSYEQYF. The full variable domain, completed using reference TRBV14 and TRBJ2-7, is EAGVTQFPSHSVIEKGQTVTLRCDPISGHDNLYWYRRVMGKEIKFLLHFVKESKQDESGMPNNRFLAERTGGTYSTLKVQPAELEDSGVYFCASSWDRPSYEQYFGPGTRLTVT.

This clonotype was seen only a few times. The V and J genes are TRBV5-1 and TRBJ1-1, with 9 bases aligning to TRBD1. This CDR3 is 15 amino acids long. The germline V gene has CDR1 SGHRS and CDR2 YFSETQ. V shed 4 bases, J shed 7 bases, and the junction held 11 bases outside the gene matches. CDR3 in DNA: TGCGCCAGCAGCAGGATTTCCGGGACAGGGTATGAAGCTTTCTTT. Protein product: CASSRISGTGYEAFF.

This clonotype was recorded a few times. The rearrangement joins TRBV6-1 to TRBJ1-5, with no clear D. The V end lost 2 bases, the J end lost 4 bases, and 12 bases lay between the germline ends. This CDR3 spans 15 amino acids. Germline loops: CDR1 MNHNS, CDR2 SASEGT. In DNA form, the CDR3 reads TGTGCCAGCAGTGAATGGCCCGCAGAGAATCAGCCCCAGCATTTT. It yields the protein CASSEWPAENQPQHF.